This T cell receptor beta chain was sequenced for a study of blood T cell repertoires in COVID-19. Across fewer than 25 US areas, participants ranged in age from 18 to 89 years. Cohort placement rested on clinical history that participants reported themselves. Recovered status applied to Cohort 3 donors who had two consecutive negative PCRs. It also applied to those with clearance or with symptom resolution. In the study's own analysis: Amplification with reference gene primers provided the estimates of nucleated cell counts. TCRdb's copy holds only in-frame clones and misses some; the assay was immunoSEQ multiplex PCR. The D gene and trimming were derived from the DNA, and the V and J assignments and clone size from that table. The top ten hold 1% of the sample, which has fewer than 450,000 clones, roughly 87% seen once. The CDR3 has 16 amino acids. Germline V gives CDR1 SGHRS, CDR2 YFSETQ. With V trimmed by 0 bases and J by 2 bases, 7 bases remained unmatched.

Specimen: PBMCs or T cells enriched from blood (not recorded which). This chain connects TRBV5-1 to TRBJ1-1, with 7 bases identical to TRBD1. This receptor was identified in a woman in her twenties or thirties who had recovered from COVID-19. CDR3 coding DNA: TGCGCCAGCAGCTTGGGGCAGACAGGGAAAAACACTGAAGCTTTCTTT. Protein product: CASSLGQTGKNTEAFF.